The sequence of this TCR beta chain was determined in a study of cytomegalovirus exposure and HLA in healthy donors (dated by TCRdb to 2016 to 2017). For the wider study: In an earlier analysis of about 560 of the donors, 250 to 350 Gb of sequence data and 120 million or so unique TCR beta sequences from 150 million to 200 million T cells were reported. An early release covering more than 500 HLA-typed donors comprised approximately 290 gigabases of sequencing data and around 80 million unique TCR sequences. Among the roughly 390 genotyped donors, approximately 81% belonged to the genetic ancestry cluster associated with self-reported Caucasian donors. The aim of the study was to test whether cataloging public T cell receptors could identify signatures of past pathogen exposure. Using immunosequencing, the study profiled T cell repertoires from 666 subjects and related those repertoires to cytomegalovirus serostatus. A separate validation cohort of roughly 130 different subjects was used in addition to the roughly 670-subject first cohort. The study combined high-throughput TCR immunosequencing, statistical association of individual TCRs with disease status, and machine learning to predict cytomegalovirus infection status. To study patterns of TCR occurrence, a later analysis re-analyzed previously published TCR beta repertoires from 650 to 750 donors and added high-resolution HLA genotyping. Rather than drawing on any new phenotypic data, the later analysis identified candidate immune exposures from TCR beta sequences and the way those sequences occurred across donors. In an earlier analysis of about 590 of the donors, high-throughput TCR beta sequencing was used to judge whether each TCR beta V gene segment behaved as functional or pseudogenic. Alongside the repertoire data, information on donor age, sex, ethnicity and CMV serostatus was compiled. Genome-wide SNP genotypes for about 55% of the roughly 670 donors were used in a later genetic analysis, which treated that subset as a discovery cohort. All discovery cohort repertoires had been generated using a single sequencing platform. Class I and class II HLA loci were covered by the typing at four-digit resolution. The number of donors typed differed by locus, with roughly 629-640 for A, B, C, DRB1 and DQB1, more than 500 for DQA1, 600 to 610 for DPA1, and approximately 470 for DPB1. Because of strong linkage in the cohort, roughly five DR-DQ haplotypes were treated as single units for association and clustering. On average, roughly 240,000 unique TCR beta nucleotide sequences were sequenced per donor among some 430 genotyped donors of the cohort, with roughly 18% of those sequences being non-productive. General study outcomes and caveats: According to a later analysis, TCR association rates differed among HLA loci, with DRB1 alleles showing the most associated TCRs and HLA-C alleles showing the fewest. A later analysis found that most CMV-associated TCR beta chains appeared HLA-restricted, with HLA associations seemingly driven largely by CMV exposure. Cytomegalovirus status was reported to be diagnosed by the classifier with high specificity and sensitivity in both the original and validation cohorts. Most TCR sequences were observed very rarely across donors, whereas some public TCRs were present in many individuals. Compared with the approximately 710-donor mean, donors in an Asian-associated ancestry cluster had fewer N-insertions in productive TCRs, according to a later genetic analysis. At a false discovery rate of 0.05, a later analysis linked 15,000 to 20,000 TCR beta sequences to specific HLA alleles. A further reported finding was that TCR beta sequences accurately predicted the HLA-A and HLA-B alleles for most subjects in the first cohort. When HLA alleles, especially DR and DQ, strongly co-occurred, attributing TCR associations to individual alleles was difficult. Because counts were too low, about 18 rarely observed V segments, including chromosome 9 orphons, were left out of the earlier analysis of approximately 500 of the donors. A cluster of highly shared sequence variants was judged likely to represent a technical artifact of the sequencing pipeline. In a later analysis, HLA-associated TCR beta chains were found to be more clonally expanded and to have lower generation probabilities than equally common non-associated chains. In a later analysis, several top co-occurrence clusters were reported to appear linked to parvovirus B19, influenza, CMV and Epstein-Barr virus. According to the authors, the approach could potentially be generalized to other disease states and immunological phenotypes. For the cohort, immune exposure information was limited to CMV serostatus. In vitro tests confirmed that a few of the cytomegalovirus-associated TCR beta chains recognize cytomegalovirus antigens. Sequencing depth was assumed to be roughly uniform across donors in the presence/absence analyses, though that assumption may not hold. Some IMGT-functional V segments, including TRBV6-2 and TRBV6-3, could not be distinguished by the 87-base-pair reads and were therefore excluded. An association between a missense DCLRE1C variant and V-gene and J-gene trimming of TCR beta chains was found in a later genetic analysis and replicated in an independent cohort. The study gave a list of 150 to 200 TCR beta chains associated with cytomegalovirus. Correlated functional status among segregating V segments might be attributable to linkage disequilibrium, but an unknown experimental factor could not be ruled out. Only TCR beta chains were sequenced in this cohort, and the absence of alpha or paired-chain data limited detectable features. In an earlier analysis of approximately 600 of the donors, most TCR beta V segments were observed in productive rearrangements about 87% or about 30% of the time, broadly matching IMGT annotations. Because some donors lacked HLA typing at each locus, the association tests relied only on the typed subset.

The cohort comprised around 700 healthy bone marrow donors. Cohort members were all nominally healthy when sampled, although unrecorded immune exposures were likely present. The donor was CMV seronegative and belonged to the group of more than 300 seronegative cohort members. Every donor gave a peripheral blood sample, and the peripheral blood mononuclear cells from that sample were used for TCR beta sequencing. The Qiagen DNeasy Blood Extraction Kit was used to extract genomic DNA from the blood cell samples. About this clone itself: The specificity of this receptor is unknown. Base quality data are lacking; no much larger clone is found one base away.

The germline V gene sets CDR1 to LGHNA and CDR2 to YSLEER. The CDR3 sequence holds 15 residues, the cysteine and phenylalanine included. Left in the record is the CDR3 DNA by itself, 45 bases read in frame from the first base. For this chain, trimming is 4 bases at the V end and 6 bases at the J end, and the number of junction bases without a gene match is 7. Library preparation used the immunoSEQ multiplex PCR assay. For the multiplex PCR, a mixture combining 60 forward primers for TCR Vbeta segments and 13 reverse primers for TCR Jbeta segments was used. A multiplex PCR assay on genomic DNA amplified the CDR3 region of rearranged TCR beta genes. The amplified TCR beta libraries were sequenced on the Illumina HiSeq System as 87-base-pair reads. From the authors' description of their analysis: Across the 640 or so repertoires, a later analysis counted 80 million or so unique TCR beta chains, around 11 million of which were shared by at least two donors. Raw reads were error-corrected and collapsed into unique sequences with a nearest-neighbor algorithm that merged closely related sequences to remove PCR and sequencing errors. V, D and J gene segments were assigned by aligning CDR3 sequences to IMGT reference sequences. Each retained sequence needed at least a six-nucleotide match to both a V gene segment and a J gene segment. Rearrangements were called productive when the CDR3 lacked stop codons and stayed in frame with V and J; all others were non-productive. CDR3 was defined by IMGT convention, running from the second conserved V-encoded cysteine to the conserved J-encoded phenylalanine. The earlier analysis of roughly 590 of the donors excluded any sequence lacking an unambiguous match to a single V gene segment. An earlier analysis of 500 to 700 of the donors classified V segments as functional when productive rearrangements were above 56.7% and as segregating when the standard deviation between donors was above 5%. To diagnose cytomegalovirus status from the catalog of TCR beta chain sequences, a statistical classification framework was built. In a later analysis, TCR nucleotide sequences were compared against IMGT/GENE-DB human TR gene sequences so that V and J genes could be assigned. In a later analysis, CDR3 sequences and most-parsimonious VDJ recombination scenarios were assigned using the TCRdist pipeline. In a later analysis, each TCR beta chain was defined by its CDR3 amino acid sequence together with its V-gene family, and reads without a unique V-gene family were excluded. To address suspected cross-contamination and a sequencing artifact, a later analysis removed roughly 580 highly shared, low-generation-probability nucleotide sequences. In a later analysis, a clonal expansion index was calculated for each public chain from normalized within-repertoire ranks of inferred template counts. Generation probabilities in a later analysis came from a VDJ recombination model fitted to out-of-frame rearrangements, and those results were checked against IGoR. In a later analysis, hypergeometric tests were used to score TCR-TCR, TCR-HLA and TCR-CMV co-occurrence, with a repertoire-size bias correction applied to TCR pairs. A later analysis estimated false discovery rates by permuting HLA or CMV assignments 20 times. In a later analysis, co-occurring TCRs were grouped using DBSCAN, with TCRdist sequence similarity added in when clustering inside HLA-allele-positive subsets. Co-occurrence clustering excluded repertoires with fewer than 30,000 or more than 120,000 public chains, plus five with anomalous nucleotide sharing. TCRdb limited this immuneACCESS table to in-frame rearrangements with V and J called. A share of clones is missing; checked studies link under half to unresolved V genes, and the rest is unexplained. V and J calls and clone size are given by that table; D and trimming were obtained from the DNA. This sample has 150,000 to 200,000 clones in its table, and around four fifths of those were observed once. Around 1.3% of the sample goes to the ten largest clones.

The V and J segments used are TRBV4-3 and TRBJ2-1, with 9 bases in between that match TRBD2. Sequencing used PBMCs. This clonotype was sampled from a woman in her forties or fifties in good health and CMV-seronegative. The bases read TGCGCCAGCAGCCTAGGGACTAGCAGTGGCAATGAGCAGTTCTTC. Its protein product is CASSLGTSSGNEQFF.